Listed below are T cell receptor beta chains from one sample, sequenced in a study of ipilimumab plus nivolumab after autologous stem cell transplantation. The data were produced by immunoSEQ multiplex PCR, yet TCRdb's version contains in-frame clones alone and is incomplete. This repertoire shows some 87,000 clones, 65% to 85% found once; its top ten account for 2% to 2.5%. The sample in question was PBMCs, obtained in a trial of ipilimumab plus nivolumab as post-transplant consolidation. The receptor set was obtained from a male donor with diffuse large B-cell lymphoma. The CDR3 runs from the conserved cysteine through the conserved F or W. D genes are given only for firm matches. Not every row has a clone size; where given, it reads once, few, many or a size class.

v_call	clone_size	d_call	j_call	cdr3_aa	cdr3_nt
TRBV6-5	once	-	TRBJ1-2	CASSFRGRYGYTF	TGTGCCAGCAGTTTCCGGGGCCGCTATGGCTACACCTTC
TRBV9	-	TRBD2	TRBJ2-3	CASSVGLTSGVPGDTQYF	TGTGCCAGCAGCGTAGGCCTGACTAGCGGGGTCCCCGGGGATACGCAGTATTTT
TRBV11-2	-	-	TRBJ2-3	CASSTLFHTQYF	TGTGCCAGCAGCACTCTATTTCATACGCAGTATTTT
TRBV7-2	-	-	TRBJ1-2	CASSLGTRTQAGYTF	TGTGCCAGCAGCTTAGGCACCAGGACACAGGCTGGCTACACCTTC
TRBV5-1	-	TRBD2	TRBJ2-1	CASSSLWTGGSYNEQFF	TGCGCCAGCAGCTCCTTGTGGACGGGGGGGAGTTACAATGAGCAGTTCTTC
TRBV5-1	-	TRBD1	TRBJ2-5	CASSLGGQEGSPETQYF	TGCGCCAGCAGCTTGGGGGGACAGGAGGGTTCCCCAGAGACCCAGTACTTC
TRBV7-3	-	-	TRBJ1-2	CASSLGSSGATNYGYTF	TGTGCCAGCAGCTTAGGCTCTTCGGGGGCTACTAACTATGGCTACACCTTC
TRBV6-4	-	-	TRBJ2-2	CASSVRRGTGELFF	TGTGCCAGCAGTGTTCGTCGTGGGACCGGGGAGCTGTTTTTT
TRBV6-6	-	TRBD1	TRBJ1-2	CASSYGDRGLSGYTF	TGTGCCAGCAGTTACGGGGACAGGGGGTTATCTGGCTACACCTTC
TRBV7-9	-	TRBD1	TRBJ2-5	CASSLAGTVQETQYF	TGTGCCAGCAGCTTGGCAGGGACAGTCCAAGAGACCCAGTACTTC
TRBV7-2	-	TRBD1	TRBJ2-3	CASSSLDRSGGADTQYF	TGTGCCAGCAGCTCCTTGGATCGGTCAGGGGGTGCAGATACGCAGTATTTT
TRBV23-1	-	-	TRBJ2-7	CASSAIYEQYF	TGCGCCAGCAGTGCCATCTACGAGCAGTACTTC